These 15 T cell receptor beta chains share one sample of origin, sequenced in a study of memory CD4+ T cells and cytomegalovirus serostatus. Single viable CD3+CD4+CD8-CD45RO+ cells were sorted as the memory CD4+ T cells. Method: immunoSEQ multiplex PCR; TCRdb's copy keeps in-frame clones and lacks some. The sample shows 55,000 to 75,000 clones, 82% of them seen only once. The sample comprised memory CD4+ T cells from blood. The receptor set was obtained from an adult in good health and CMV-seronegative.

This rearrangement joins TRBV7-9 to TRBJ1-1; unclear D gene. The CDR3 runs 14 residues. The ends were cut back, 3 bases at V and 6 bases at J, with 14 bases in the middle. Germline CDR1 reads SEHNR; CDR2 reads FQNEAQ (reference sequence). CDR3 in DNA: TGTGCCAGCAGCTTGGTCGGGGAAGCTGCTGAAGCTTTCTTT. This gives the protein CASSLVGEAAEAFF.

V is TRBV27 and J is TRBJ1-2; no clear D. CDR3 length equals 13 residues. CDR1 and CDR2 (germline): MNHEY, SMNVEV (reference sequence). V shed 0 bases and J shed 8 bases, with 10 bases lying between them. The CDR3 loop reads CASSLSRGVGYTF. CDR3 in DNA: TGTGCCAGCAGTTTATCGCGGGGTGTCGGCTACACCTTC.

CDR3 in amino acids: CASSFGGTGNTIYF. The CDR3 DNA follows: TGTGCCAGCAGTTTTGGGGGAACTGGAAACACCATATATTTT. The V gene is TRBV28, the J gene TRBJ1-3; D possibly corresponds to TRBD1 (5 bases). Germline-derived CDR1 and CDR2 are MDHEN and SYDVKM. Trimming took off 3 bases at V and 2 bases at J, with 8 bases between the two ends. This CDR3 is 14 amino acids long.

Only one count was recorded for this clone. This chain's CDR3 is CASSPRKTNSGANVLTF. Here the CDR3 DNA reads TGCGCCAGCAGCCCGAGAAAGACAAACTCTGGGGCCAACGTCCTGACTTTC. The chain couples TRBV5-1 to TRBJ2-6; D uncertain. Trimming removed 4 bases from V and 0 bases from J, with 14 bases in between. This CDR3 spans 17 amino acids. Germline V gives CDR1 SGHRS, CDR2 YFSETQ.

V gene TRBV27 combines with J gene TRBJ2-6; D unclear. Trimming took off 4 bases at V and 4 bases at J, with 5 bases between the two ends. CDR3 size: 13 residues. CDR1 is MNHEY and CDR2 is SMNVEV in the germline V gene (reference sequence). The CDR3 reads CASSYRGANVLTF. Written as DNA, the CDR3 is TGTGCCAGCAGTTACAGAGGGGCCAACGTCCTGACTTTC.

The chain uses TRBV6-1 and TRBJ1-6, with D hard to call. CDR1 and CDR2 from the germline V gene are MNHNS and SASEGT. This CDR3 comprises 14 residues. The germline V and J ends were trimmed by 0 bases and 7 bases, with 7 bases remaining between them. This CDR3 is CASSEASRNSPLHF. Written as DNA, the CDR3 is TGTGCCAGCAGTGAAGCCAGCCGGAATTCACCCCTCCACTTT.

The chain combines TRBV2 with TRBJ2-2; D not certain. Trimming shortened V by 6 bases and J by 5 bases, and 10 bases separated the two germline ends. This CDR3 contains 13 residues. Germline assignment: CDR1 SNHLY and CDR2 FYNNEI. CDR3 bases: TGTGCCAGCAGGGGCTATGGGACCGGGGAGCTGTTTTTT. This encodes CASRGYGTGELFF.

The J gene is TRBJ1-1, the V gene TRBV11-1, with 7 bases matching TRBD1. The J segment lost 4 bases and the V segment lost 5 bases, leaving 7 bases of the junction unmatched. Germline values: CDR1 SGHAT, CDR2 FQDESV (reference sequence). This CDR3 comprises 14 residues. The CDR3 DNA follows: TGTGCCAGCAGCGACAGGGTGAAGTCCACTGAAGCTTTCTTT. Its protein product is CASSDRVKSTEAFF.

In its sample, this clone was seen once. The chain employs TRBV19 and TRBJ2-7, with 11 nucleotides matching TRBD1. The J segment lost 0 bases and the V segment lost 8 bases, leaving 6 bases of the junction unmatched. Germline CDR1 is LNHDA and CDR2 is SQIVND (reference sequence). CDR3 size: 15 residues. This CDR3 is CASGTGTGGSYEQYF. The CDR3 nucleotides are TGTGCCAGTGGAACCGGGACAGGGGGCTCCTACGAGCAGTACTTC.

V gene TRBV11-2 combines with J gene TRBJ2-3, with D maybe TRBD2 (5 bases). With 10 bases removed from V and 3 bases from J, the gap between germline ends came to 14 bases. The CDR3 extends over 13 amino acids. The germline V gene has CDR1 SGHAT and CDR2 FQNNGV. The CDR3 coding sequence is TGTGCCACGACGGGCCCGGGAACAGATACGCAGTATTTT. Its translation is CATTGPGTDTQYF. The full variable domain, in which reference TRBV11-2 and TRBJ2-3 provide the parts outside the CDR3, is EAGVAQSPRYKIIEKRQSVAFWCNPISGHATLYWYQQILGQGPKLLIQFQNNGVVDDSQLPKDRFSAERLKGVDSTLKIQPAKLEDSAVYLCATTGPGTDTQYFGPGTRLTVL.

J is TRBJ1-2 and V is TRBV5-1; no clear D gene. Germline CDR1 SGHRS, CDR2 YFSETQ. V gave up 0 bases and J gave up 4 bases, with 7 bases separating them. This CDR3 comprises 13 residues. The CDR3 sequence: CASSLDGTYGYTF. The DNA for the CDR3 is TGCGCCAGCAGCTTGGACGGCACCTATGGCTACACCTTC.

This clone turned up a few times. In DNA, the CDR3 is TGTGCCAGCAGCGACTCTGGGTATTCCTACTATGGCTACACCTTC. Its protein is CASSDSGYSYYGYTF. This chain links TRBV9 with TRBJ1-2; D gene ambiguous. Germline V gene sequence: CDR1 SGDLS, CDR2 YYNGEE. This CDR3 spans 15 amino acids. V lost 3 bases to trimming and J lost 3 bases, with 15 bases between them.

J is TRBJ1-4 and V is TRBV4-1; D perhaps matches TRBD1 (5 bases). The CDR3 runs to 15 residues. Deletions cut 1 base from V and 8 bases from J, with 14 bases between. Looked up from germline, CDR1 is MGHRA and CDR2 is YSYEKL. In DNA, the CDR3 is TGCGCCAGCAGCCAAGCGCAGGGTTCTGGGGAAAAACTGTTTTTT. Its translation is CASSQAQGSGEKLFF.

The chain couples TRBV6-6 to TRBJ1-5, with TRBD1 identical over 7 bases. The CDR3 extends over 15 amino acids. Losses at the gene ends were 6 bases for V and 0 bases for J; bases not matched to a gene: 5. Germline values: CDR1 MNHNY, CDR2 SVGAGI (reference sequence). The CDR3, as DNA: TGTGCCAGCAGGATCAGACAGGGTAGCAATCAGCCCCAGCATTTT. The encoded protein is CASRIRQGSNQPQHF.

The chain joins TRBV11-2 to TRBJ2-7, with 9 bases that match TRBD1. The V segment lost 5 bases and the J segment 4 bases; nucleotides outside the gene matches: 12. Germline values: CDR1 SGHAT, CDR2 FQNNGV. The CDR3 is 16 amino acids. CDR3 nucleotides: TGTGCCAGCAGCCCCATATCCAGGACAGGGGTGTACGAGCAGTACTTC. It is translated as CASSPISRTGVYEQYF.